This entry features one TCR beta chain sequence. The data were obtained in a study of blood T cell repertoires in COVID-19. As originally analysed: Using reference gene primer amplification, nucleated cell counts were estimated. The table came from immunoSEQ multiplex PCR; TCRdb's copy has only in-frame clones and leaves some out. That table gives V, J and clone size, and the DNA gave D and trimming. Of about 370,000 clones in the sample, 87% were seen once. The specimen was peripheral blood. The TCR was taken from a woman in her 30s with COVID-19, enrolled during active disease.

CDR3 nucleotides: TGTGCCAGCAGCTTATTGACAGGGTTACACTCTGGGGCCAACGTCCTGACTTTC. This encodes CASSLLTGLHSGANVLTF. The V gene is TRBV11-2, the J gene TRBJ2-6, with 7 bases matching TRBD1. This CDR3 contains 18 residues. After removal of 2 bases from V and 0 bases from J, the junction contained 7 bases not matched to a gene. CDR1 and CDR2 from the germline V gene are SGHAT and FQNNGV.